The sample holds a few counts of the clone carrying this T cell receptor beta chain. Its cognate antigen is unknown. CDR1 SEHNR and CDR2 FQNEAQ come from the germline V gene (reference sequence). V lost 6 bases to trimming and J lost 2 bases, with 6 bases between them. The CDR3 sequence is 12 residues long. This sample is part of a study of blood T cells in healthy people across ages. Study-level findings and limits: Higher naive T cell percentage went strongly together with higher TCR beta diversity. Changes in expanded clonotypes were possibly confounded, as the CMV status of donors was unknown.

Healthy Russian Caucasian donors spanned ages about 6 to 90 years. PCR was performed a second time for roughly 6 to 12 cycles using a sample-barcoded 5' primer and a J-beta primer mix. Each CDR3 protein gets one entry after TCRdb re-called the 5' RACE reads with MiXCR. The table has roughly 500,000 distinct CDR3 sequences, 27% seen once. This sequence was found in a woman in her seventies in good health. The sequencing sample was made of blood. This chain uses TRBV7-9 with TRBJ2-3; D may be TRBD1 (5 bases). The CDR3 reads CASRTDTDTQYF. The CDR3 nucleotides read TGTGCCAGCAGGACAGACACAGATACGCAGTATTTT.